The next 2 T cell receptor beta chains were all read from a single sample in a study of cytomegalovirus exposure and HLA in healthy donors. This table comes from immunoSEQ multiplex PCR, and its TCRdb copy is limited to in-frame clones, with some not included. The sample consists of about 110,000 clones, 95% of them appearing once. The sample comprised PBMCs. The source of these receptors is a woman in her late teens or twenties in good health and CMV-seronegative.

The CDR3 nucleotides read TGTGCCAGCAGTGAAGGGGTTGGGGGGATCTATGGCTACACCTTC. This sequence encodes CASSEGVGGIYGYTF. J is TRBJ1-2 and V is TRBV2; TRBD1 is a possible D gene (5 bases). CDR3 length: 15 residues. Germline values: CDR1 SNHLY, CDR2 FYNNEI. With 1 base removed from V and 4 bases from J, the gap between germline ends came to 13 bases.

The rearrangement links TRBV6-1 to TRBJ2-1, with 8 bases lining up with TRBD1. The CDR3 has 14 residues. Germline V lookup: CDR1 MNHNS, CDR2 SASEGT. V shed 6 bases and J 7 bases; nucleotides not matched to a gene: 8. In DNA form, the CDR3 reads TGTGCCAGCAGCCCGGGACAGGTAGTTAATGAGCAGTTCTTC. This encodes CASSPGQVVNEQFF.